These 23 T cell receptor beta chains came from one sample sequenced in a study of OX40 agonist ivuxolimab in advanced cancers. Data came from immunoSEQ multiplex PCR; TCRdb stores just in-frame clones and leaves some out. The sample lists just under 75,000 clones; around nine tenths were seen once. The input for sequencing was CD4+ or CD8+ T cells sorted from blood, taken in a trial of the OX40 agonist ivuxolimab. The receptors stem from an adult with an advanced solid tumor such as melanoma, head and neck, liver or kidney cancer.

The V gene is TRBV5-1, the J gene TRBJ2-1, with D perhaps matching TRBD1 (6 bases). Germline assignment: CDR1 SGHRS and CDR2 YFSETQ. This CDR3 comprises 14 residues. The V and J ends lost 4 bases and 4 bases respectively, with 12 bases between them. CDR3 in amino acids: CASSRARGYNEQFF. The DNA of the CDR3 is TGCGCCAGCAGCCGGGCCAGGGGTTACAATGAGCAGTTCTTC.

This clone was detected only once. V gene TRBV6-5 combines with J gene TRBJ2-7, with 8 bases identical to TRBD1. V was clipped by 5 bases and J by 0 bases; unmatched bases: 3. This CDR3 has 14 amino acids. Germline CDR1 reads MNHEY; CDR2 reads SVGAGI. The CDR3 reads CASSMTGVSYEQYF. For the CDR3, the DNA is TGTGCCAGCAGTATGACAGGGGTCTCCTACGAGCAGTACTTC.

The rearrangement links TRBV11-2 to TRBJ2-1; 15 nucleotides match TRBD2. The length of the CDR3 is 16 residues. Germline V gene lookup returns CDR1 SGHAT and CDR2 FQNNGV. Trimming removed 1 base from V and 9 bases from J; junction bases left unmatched: 4. The CDR3 spells CASSLGTSGRVSEQFF. CDR3 DNA: TGTGCCAGCAGCTTAGGGACTAGCGGGAGGGTTAGTGAGCAGTTCTTC. The variable domain in full, completed from reference TRBV11-2 and TRBJ2-1, reads EAGVAQSPRYKIIEKRQSVAFWCNPISGHATLYWYQQILGQGPKLLIQFQNNGVVDDSQLPKDRFSAERLKGVDSTLKIQPAKLEDSAVYLCASSLGTSGRVSEQFFGPGTRLTVL.

The chain couples TRBV7-2 to TRBJ1-5; no clear D gene. Germline V gene lookup returns CDR1 SGHTA and CDR2 FQGNSA. This CDR3 has 13 residues. Deletions cut 5 bases from V and 0 bases from J, with 5 bases between. The CDR3 nucleotides read TGTGCCAGCAGCCGTTATAGCAATCAGCCCCAGCATTTT. This codes for CASSRYSNQPQHF.

V usage is TRBV11-2 and J usage is TRBJ2-7; 12 bases agree with TRBD2. The CDR3 is 17 residues long. Trimming removed 5 bases from V and 9 bases from J; junction bases left unmatched: 17. Germline lookup yields CDR1 SGHAT and CDR2 FQNNGV. The CDR3 nucleotides are TGTGCCAGCAGCCCCCGGGCGTCGACTAGCGGGAGCTCCATGCAGTACTTC. Translated, it gives CASSPRASTSGSSMQYF.

The CDR3 here is CSVEGFGTGHYGYTF. CDR3 in DNA: TGCAGCGTTGAAGGATTTGGGACAGGGCACTATGGCTACACCTTC. The chain uses TRBV29-1 and TRBJ1-2, with TRBD1 identical over 9 bases. V shed 1 base, J shed 3 bases, and the junction held 6 bases outside the gene matches. The CDR3 loop spans 15 amino acids. In germline, CDR1 is SQVTM, CDR2 ANQGSEA.

The count of this clone is one. The V and J genes are TRBV5-4 and TRBJ2-3; D is uncertain. The CDR3 consists of 13 residues. V lost 0 bases and J 4 bases, leaving 6 bases between the germline ends. CDR1 SGHNT and CDR2 YYREEE come from the germline V gene (reference sequence). CDR3 sequence reads: CASSLGSADTQYF. CDR3 DNA sequence: TGTGCCAGCAGCTTGGGGTCCGCAGATACGCAGTATTTT.

V gene TRBV30 combines with J gene TRBJ2-7; tentative D call: TRBD2 (6 bases). This CDR3 region has 14 residues. V lost 0 bases and J lost 6, with 15 bases in between. CDR1 and CDR2 (germline): GTSNPN, SVGIG (reference sequence). The DNA for the CDR3 is TGTGCCTGGAGTGTACCGGGGGTACTGGGCGAGCAGTACTTC. Its translation is CAWSVPGVLGEQYF. The whole variable domain, remainder taken from reference TRBV30 and TRBJ2-7, is SQTIHQWPATLVQPVGSPLSLECTVEGTSNPNLYWYRQAAGRGLQLLFYSVGIGQISSEVPQNLSASRPQDRQFILSSKKLLLSDSGFYLCAWSVPGVLGEQYFGPGTRLTVT.

V usage is TRBV4-3 and J usage is TRBJ2-1; 13 bases map to TRBD2. Germline assignment: CDR1 LGHNA and CDR2 YSLEER. This CDR3 is built from 17 residues. The junction had 8 bases not matched to a gene; V was cut back by 1 base and J by 8 bases. The CDR3 protein is CASSQAPTSGRLDEQFF. CDR3 in DNA: TGCGCCAGCAGCCAAGCACCGACTAGCGGGAGGCTCGATGAGCAGTTCTTC.

The CDR3 region has the DNA TGCGCCAGCAGCCTGCAGGGGCATCAGCCCCAGCATTTT. This codes for CASSLQGHQPQHF. The rearrangement uses TRBV4-3 and TRBJ1-5; a possible D gene is TRBD1 (6 bases). Germline assignment: CDR1 LGHNA and CDR2 YSLEER. This CDR3 spans 13 amino acids. V dropped 4 bases and J dropped 5 bases, with 9 bases sitting between them.

The chain recombines TRBV5-1 with TRBJ2-3; no reliable D call. The ends were cut back, 4 bases at V and 2 bases at J, with 14 bases in the middle. Germline V lookup: CDR1 SGHRS, CDR2 YFSETQ. This CDR3 is 15 amino acids long. The chain's CDR3 is CASSMTLTNTDTQYF. CDR3 DNA sequence: TGCGCCAGCAGCATGACCCTTACCAACACAGATACGCAGTATTTT.

V usage is TRBV29-1 and J usage is TRBJ2-5, with D maybe TRBD2 (6 bases). V lost 6 bases, J lost 5 bases, and 16 bases lay in between. There are 13 residues in the CDR3. CDR1 and CDR2 (germline): SQVTM, ANQGSEA. In nucleotides, the CDR3 is TGCAGCGTCGCACTGGGGGGATTGGAGACCCAGTACTTC. It yields the protein CSVALGGLETQYF.

The chain joins TRBV11-3 to TRBJ2-1, with 11 positions matching TRBD2. J was trimmed by 7 bases and V by 5 bases; bases with no gene match: 13. This CDR3 contains 17 residues. Germline values: CDR1 SGHNT, CDR2 YENEEA. As DNA, the CDR3 is TGTGCCAGCAGCGACGGGATAGCGGGAGGGCCTCCAAATGAGCAGTTCTTC. Translation gives CASSDGIAGGPPNEQFF.

This sequence joins TRBV11-2 and TRBJ2-7; 8 nucleotides match TRBD1. V trimming: 5 bases; J trimming: 9 bases; junction bases outside the gene matches: 9. The CDR3 is made up of 13 amino acids. The germline V gene encodes CDR1 SGHAT and CDR2 FQNNGV. CDR3 residues: CASSTGTGLSQYF. The CDR3, as DNA: TGTGCCAGCAGCACCGGGACAGGCTTATCGCAGTACTTC.

This sequence joins TRBV21-1 and TRBJ2-7. TRBV21-1 is recorded as a pseudogene. The CDR3 totals 15 residues. CDR3 sequence: CASSKGPWGSYEQYF. DNA for the CDR3: TGTGCCAGCAGCAAAGGACCCTGGGGCTCCTACGAGCAGTACTTC.

The J gene is TRBJ2-2, the V gene TRBV19; a weak D match, TRBD2 (6 bases). Per germline, CDR1 LNHDA and CDR2 SQIVND (reference sequence). The V and J ends lost 6 bases and 4 bases respectively, with 15 bases between them. The CDR3 loop spans 15 amino acids. Written as DNA, the CDR3 is TGTGCCAGTAGCCCGCGGGGATCTGGCACCGGGGAGCTGTTTTTT. Amino acids: CASSPRGSGTGELFF.

This rearrangement joins TRBV19 to TRBJ1-2; D may be TRBD1 (6 bases). CDR1 LNHDA and CDR2 SQIVND come from the germline V gene (reference sequence). The V end was cut by 6 bases, the J end by 4 bases, with 18 bases between. This CDR3 spans 15 amino acids. DNA of the CDR3: TGTGCCAGTAGAGATACAGGGCGAAGAAGCTATGGCTACACCTTC. Encoded protein: CASRDTGRRSYGYTF.

The rearrangement uses TRBV5-5 and TRBJ2-5; no reliable D call. CDR1 and CDR2 from the germline V gene are SGHKS and YYEKEE (reference sequence). V lost 4 bases, J lost 4 bases, and 14 bases lay in between. CDR3 size: 14 residues. The CDR3 reads CASSRPPTSETQYF. CDR3 coding DNA: TGTGCCAGCAGCCGCCCCCCAACTTCAGAGACCCAGTACTTC.

The CDR3 coding sequence is TGTGCCAGCAGCCTCCCCCCAGGGGACACTGAAGCTTTCTTT. It is translated as CASSLPPGDTEAFF. This chain connects TRBV11-2 to TRBJ1-1; maybe TRBD1 (6 bases). Germline V CDR1 and CDR2: SGHAT, FQNNGV. CDR3 size: 14 residues. Trimming shortened V by 5 bases and J by 3 bases, and 13 bases separated the two germline ends.

This rearrangement joins TRBV5-1 to TRBJ2-7, with D possibly TRBD2 on 5 matching bases. This CDR3 contains 15 residues. Trimming removed 0 bases at V and 0 bases at J, with 10 bases between. The germline CDR1 and CDR2 sequences are SGHRS and YFSETQ. CDR3 in DNA: TGCGCCAGCAGCTTGGACCCGGGGAGCTCCTACGAGCAGTACTTC. This gives the protein CASSLDPGSSYEQYF. Variable domain in full (rest from reference TRBV5-1 and TRBJ2-7): KAGVTQTPRYLIKTRGQQVTLSCSPISGHRSVSWYQQTPGQGLQFLFEYFSETQRNKGNFPGRFSGRQFSNSRSEMNVSTLELGDSALYLCASSLDPGSSYEQYFGPGTRLTVT.

Comments on this clone: The same CDR3 is also encoded by other DNA sequences in this sample. This chain uses TRBV18 with TRBJ1-2; D not certain. CDR1 and CDR2 (germline): KGHSH, LQKENI. The V gene lost 3 bases and the J gene lost 8 bases, with 16 bases spanning the gap. The CDR3 runs 14 residues. The CDR3 sequence: CASSPAGEGYGYTF. Written as DNA, the CDR3 is TGTGCCAGCTCACCGGCAGGTGAAGGCTACGGCTACACCTTC. The full variable domain, with the rest looked up from reference TRBV18 and TRBJ1-2, is NAGVMQNPRHLVRRRGQEARLRCSPMKGHSHVYWYRQLPEEGLKFMVYLQKENIIDESGMPKERFSAEFPKEGPSILRIQQVVRGDSAAYFCASSPAGEGYGYTFGSGTRLTVV.

The gene calls are TRBV19 and TRBJ1-2; 8 bases match TRBD1. CDR3 length: 13 amino acids. V dropped 9 bases and J dropped 3; count of bases not matched to a gene: 6. Germline V lookup: CDR1 LNHDA, CDR2 SQIVND (reference sequence). The CDR3 DNA follows: TGTGCCAGCCGGACAGGGCGTGACTATGGCTACACCTTC. Amino acid sequence: CASRTGRDYGYTF.

The rearrangement joins TRBV11-3 to TRBJ2-7; D possibly uses TRBD1 or TRBD2 (5 bases each). The germline V and J ends were trimmed by 3 bases and 0 bases, with 15 bases remaining between them. Per the germline V gene, CDR1 is SGHNT and CDR2 is YENEEA. The CDR3 loop spans 16 amino acids. CDR3 DNA sequence: TGTGCCAGCAGCTTGGGGGACGCCTCAAGCTCCTACGAGCAGTACTTC. Amino acid sequence: CASSLGDASSSYEQYF. Full variable domain (remainder filled in from reference TRBV11-3 and TRBJ2-7): EAGVVQSPRYKIIEKKQPVAFWCNPISGHNTLYWYLQNLGQGPELLIRYENEEAVDDSQLPKDRFSAERLKGVDSTLKIQPAELGDSAVYLCASSLGDASSSYEQYFGPGTRLTVT.